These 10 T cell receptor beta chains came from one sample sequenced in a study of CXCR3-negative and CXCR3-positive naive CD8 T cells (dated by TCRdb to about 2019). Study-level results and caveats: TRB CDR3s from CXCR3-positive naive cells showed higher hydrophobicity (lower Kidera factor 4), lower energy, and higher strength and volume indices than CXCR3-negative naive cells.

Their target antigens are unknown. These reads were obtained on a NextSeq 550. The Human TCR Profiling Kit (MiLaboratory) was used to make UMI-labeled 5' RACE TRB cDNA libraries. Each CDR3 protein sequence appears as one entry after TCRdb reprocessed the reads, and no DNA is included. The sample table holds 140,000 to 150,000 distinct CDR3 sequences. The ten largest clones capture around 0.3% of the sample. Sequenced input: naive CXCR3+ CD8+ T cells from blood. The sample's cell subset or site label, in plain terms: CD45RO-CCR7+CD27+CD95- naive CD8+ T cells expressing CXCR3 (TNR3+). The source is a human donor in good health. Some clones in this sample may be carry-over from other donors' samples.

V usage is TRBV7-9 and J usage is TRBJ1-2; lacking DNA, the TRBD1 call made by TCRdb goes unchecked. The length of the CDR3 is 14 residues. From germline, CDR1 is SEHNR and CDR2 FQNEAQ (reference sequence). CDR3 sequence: CASSTRDRSWGYTF. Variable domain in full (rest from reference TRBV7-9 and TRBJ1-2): DTGVSQNPRHKITKRGQNVTFRCDPISEHNRLYWYRQTLGQGPEFLTYFQNEAQLEKSRLLSDRFSAERPKGSFSTLEIQRTEQGDSAMYLCASSTRDRSWGYTFGSGTRLTVV.

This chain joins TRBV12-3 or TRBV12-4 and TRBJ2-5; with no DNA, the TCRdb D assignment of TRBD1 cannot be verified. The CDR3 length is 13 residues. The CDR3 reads CASAFIGRETQYF.

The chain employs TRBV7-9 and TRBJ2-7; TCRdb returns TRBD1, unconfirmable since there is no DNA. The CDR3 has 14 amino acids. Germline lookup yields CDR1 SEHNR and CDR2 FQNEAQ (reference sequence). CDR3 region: CASSLPGKIHEQYF. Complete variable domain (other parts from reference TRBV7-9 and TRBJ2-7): DTGVSQNPRHKITKRGQNVTFRCDPISEHNRLYWYRQTLGQGPEFLTYFQNEAQLEKSRLLSDRFSAERPKGSFSTLEIQRTEQGDSAMYLCASSLPGKIHEQYFGPGTRLTVT.

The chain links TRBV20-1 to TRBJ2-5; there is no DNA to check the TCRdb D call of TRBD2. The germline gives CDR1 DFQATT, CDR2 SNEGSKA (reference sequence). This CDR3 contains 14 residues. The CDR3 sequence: CSARRRAYQETQYF.

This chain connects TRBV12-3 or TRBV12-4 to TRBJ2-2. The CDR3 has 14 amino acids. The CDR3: CASSLARQAGELFF.

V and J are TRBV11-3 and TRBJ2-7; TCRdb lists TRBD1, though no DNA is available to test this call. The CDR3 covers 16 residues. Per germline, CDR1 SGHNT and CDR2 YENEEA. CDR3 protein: CASSSRAAGKSYEQYF.

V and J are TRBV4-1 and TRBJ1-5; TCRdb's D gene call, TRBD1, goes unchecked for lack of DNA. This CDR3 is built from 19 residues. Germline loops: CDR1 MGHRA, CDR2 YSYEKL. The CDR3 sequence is CASSQGAGDTIYSNQPQHF.

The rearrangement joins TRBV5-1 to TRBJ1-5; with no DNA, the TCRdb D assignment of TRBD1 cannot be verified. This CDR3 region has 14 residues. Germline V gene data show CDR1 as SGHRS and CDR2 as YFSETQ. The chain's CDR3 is CATRGLLNNQPQHF.

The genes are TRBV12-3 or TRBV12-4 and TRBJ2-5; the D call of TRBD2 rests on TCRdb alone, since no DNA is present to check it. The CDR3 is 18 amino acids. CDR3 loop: CAGRSGTSGRSRQETQYF.

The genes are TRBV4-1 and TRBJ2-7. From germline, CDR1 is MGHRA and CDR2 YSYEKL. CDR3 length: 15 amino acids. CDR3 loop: CASSQRQGNYYEQYF.